A single sample is the source of the 4 T cell receptor beta chains below, sequenced in a study of cytomegalovirus exposure and HLA in healthy donors. Assay: immunoSEQ multiplex PCR; the TCRdb copy retains only in-frame clones and omits some. The sample has 300,000 to 450,000 clones, about nine tenths seen once. The source material was PBMCs. These receptors came from a woman between 18 and 29 years old in good health and CMV-seronegative.

The rearrangement joins TRBV5-4 to TRBJ2-2; no reliable D call. The CDR3 covers 12 residues. The ends were cut back, 7 bases at V and 8 bases at J, with 12 bases in the middle. CDR1 and CDR2 from the germline V gene are SGHNT and YYREEE (reference sequence). CDR3 protein: CASPGGPGELFF. The CDR3 DNA follows: TGTGCCAGCCCTGGCGGCCCTGGGGAGCTGTTTTTT.

The chain couples TRBV6-6 to TRBJ1-2, with 7 nucleotides matching TRBD1. Germline CDR1 MNHNY, CDR2 SVGAGI (reference sequence). The trim removed 6 bases at V and 3 bases at J, leaving 4 bases unmatched. The CDR3 sequence is 13 residues long. The CDR3 bases are TGTGCCAGCAGCCTAGACAGGGACTATGGCTACACCTTC. It translates to CASSLDRDYGYTF.

This rearrangement joins TRBV19 to TRBJ2-5; 7 bases are a match to TRBD1. After removal of 10 bases from V and 3 bases from J, the junction contained 8 bases not matched to a gene. CDR3 length equals 13 residues. CDR1 and CDR2 from the germline V gene are LNHDA and SQIVND (reference sequence). CDR3 region: CATLDRNKETQYF. CDR3 nucleotide sequence: TGTGCCACTCTGGACAGGAATAAAGAGACCCAGTACTTC. The variable domain in full, completed from reference TRBV19 and TRBJ2-5, reads DGGITQSPKYLFRKEGQNVTLSCEQNLNHDAMYWYRQDPGQGLRLIYYSQIVNDFQKGDIAEGYSVSREKKESFPLTVTSAQKNPTAFYLCATLDRNKETQYFGPGTRLLVL.

This rearrangement joins TRBV4-1 to TRBJ2-3; tentative D call: TRBD1 (5 bases). Between the trimmed V and J ends, which lost 0 bases and 6 bases, there was a span of 16 bases. This CDR3 contains 16 residues. Germline loops: CDR1 MGHRA, CDR2 YSYEKL. The CDR3 reads CASSQDTTWGWDTQYF. CDR3 nucleotide sequence: TGCGCCAGCAGCCAAGACACTACGTGGGGCTGGGATACGCAGTATTTT.